A single sample is the source of the 23 T cell receptor beta chains below, sequenced in a study of CD8 T cells in Susac syndrome. The RNA, 0.5 to 1 ug, was put through reverse transcription using random hexamers. MiXCR was run by TCRdb on the immunoSEQ multiplex PCR reads, yielding one entry per CDR3 protein. The repertoire consists of some 170,000 distinct CDR3 sequences, with roughly 94% occurring once and the leading ten covering about 0.1%. Sequenced: CD4+ T cells from PBMCs. The source is a human donor with multiple sclerosis.

The genes are TRBV24-1 and TRBJ2-3; 7 positions match TRBD1. V trimming: 4 bases; J trimming: 2 bases; junction bases outside the gene matches: 8. CDR3 length: 16 amino acids. Germline V CDR1 and CDR2: KGHDR, SFDVKD. The CDR3 region is CATSELGQAATDTQYF. The CDR3 nucleotides are TGTGCCACCAGTGAGCTAGGACAGGCCGCCACAGATACGCAGTATTTT.

This chain joins TRBV18 and TRBJ2-3; 10 nucleotides match TRBD2. CDR3 length equals 16 residues. V lost 2 bases to trimming and J lost 11 bases; unmatched junction nucleotides: 13. CDR1 and CDR2 (germline): KGHSH, LQKENI. The CDR3 reads CASSPTLAGAPEGQYF. The CDR3 DNA sequence: TGTGCCAGCTCACCAACCCTAGCGGGGGCCCCTGAGGGGCAGTATTTT.

This rearrangement joins TRBV4-3 to TRBJ2-6; D is unclear. CDR1 and CDR2 (germline): LGHNA, YSLEER. The CDR3 runs 16 residues. Trimming shortened V by 1 base and J by 4 bases, and 11 bases separated the two germline ends. This CDR3 reads CASSQGVVGGANVLTF. The CDR3 DNA reads as TGCGCCAGCAGCCAAGGGGTCGTAGGGGGGGCCAACGTCCTGACTTTC.

The chain employs TRBV15 and TRBJ2-5, with TRBD1 matching over 8 bases. Trimming removed 1 base from V and 2 bases from J; junction bases left unmatched: 6. The CDR3 is 16 residues long. From germline, CDR1 is LNHNV and CDR2 YYDKDF (reference sequence). The CDR3 bases are TGTGCCACCAGCAGAGGGGCGGACAGGGCTCAAGAGACCCAGTACTTC. Protein: CATSRGADRAQETQYF.

The J gene is TRBJ1-5, the V gene TRBV15; D remains ambiguous. V dropped 1 base and J dropped 2 bases, with 9 bases sitting between them. CDR3 length: 15 residues. CDR1 is LNHNV and CDR2 is YYDKDF in the germline V gene (reference sequence). CDR3: CATSRGGFGNQPQHF. The CDR3 DNA follows: TGTGCCACCAGCAGAGGTGGATTTGGCAATCAGCCCCAGCATTTT. Full variable domain (missing parts from reference TRBV15 and TRBJ1-5): DAMVIQNPRYQVTQFGKPVTLSCSQTLNHNVMYWYQQKSSQAPKLLFHYYDKDFNNEADTPDNFQSRRPNTSFCFLDIRSPGLGDTAMYLCATSRGGFGNQPQHFGDGTRLSIL.

This chain uses TRBV20-1 with TRBJ2-1; 7 positions match TRBD1. The length of the CDR3 is 16 residues. V trimming: 6 bases; J trimming: 4 bases; junction bases outside the gene matches: 15. Germline assignment: CDR1 DFQATT and CDR2 SNEGSKA (reference sequence). Here the CDR3 DNA reads TGCAGTGCCCTAATAAGACAGGGAGAGAGATACAATGAGCAGTTCTTC. This sequence encodes CSALIRQGERYNEQFF.

The V and J genes are TRBV30 and TRBJ1-2; D unclear. CDR3 size: 11 residues. Trimming took off 0 bases at V and 6 bases at J, with 5 bases between the two ends. Germline V lookup: CDR1 GTSNPN, CDR2 SVGIG (reference sequence). The CDR3 loop is CAWSVHHGYTF. The CDR3 bases are TGTGCCTGGAGTGTACACCATGGCTACACCTTC.

This chain links TRBV7-9 with TRBJ1-2; possibly TRBD1 for D (6 bases). The CDR3 loop spans 15 amino acids. Germline V gene lookup returns CDR1 SEHNR and CDR2 FQNEAQ (reference sequence). V was pared by 5 bases and J by 8 bases, with 21 bases between. CDR3: CASSAAGRGGTGYTF. For the CDR3, the DNA is TGTGCCAGCAGCGCCGCTGGGCGGGGGGGCACAGGCTACACCTTC.

The rearrangement joins TRBV6-2 or TRBV6-3 to TRBJ2-3, with D maybe TRBD2 (6 bases). The CDR3 loop spans 16 amino acids. Trimming shortened V by 0 bases and J by 2 bases, and 12 bases separated the two germline ends. The germline gives CDR1 MNHEY, CDR2 SVGEGT. The DNA for the CDR3 is TGTGCCAGCAGTTACTCGACTAGTCCGATCACAGATACGCAGTATTTT. The encoded protein is CASSYSTSPITDTQYF.

The chain is built from TRBV29-1 and TRBJ1-2; 9 bases align to TRBD1. Germline lookup yields CDR1 SQVTM and CDR2 ANQGSEA. The CDR3 is made up of 15 amino acids. V was pared by 2 bases and J by 4 bases, with 8 bases of the junction left unmatched. The CDR3 loop is CSVESETGGGYGYTF. CDR3 DNA sequence: TGCAGCGTTGAAAGCGAGACAGGGGGGGGCTATGGCTACACCTTC.

The V call is TRBV7-9, the J call TRBJ1-2; D remains ambiguous. The CDR3 consists of 14 residues. CDR1 and CDR2 (germline): SEHNR, FQNEAQ (reference sequence). Trimming pared 5 bases from V and 0 bases from J, leaving 10 bases between. The CDR3 DNA reads as TGTGCCAGCAGCCGGCACGATACTAACTATGGCTACACCTTC. As protein: CASSRHDTNYGYTF.

The DNA of the CDR3 is TGCGCCAGCAGCCTTGGGGCCGGGGGTGATCAGCCCCAGCATTTT. This translates into CASSLGAGGDQPQHF. V and J are TRBV5-1 and TRBJ1-5, with D tentatively TRBD1 (5 bases). The CDR3 totals 15 residues. Germline V gene sequence: CDR1 SGHRS, CDR2 YFSETQ. The V end was cut by 4 bases, the J end by 5 bases, with 16 bases between.

This sequence joins TRBV5-4 and TRBJ1-1; perhaps TRBD1 as D (6 bases). The CDR3 sequence is 14 residues long. Germline-derived CDR1 and CDR2 are SGHNT and YYREEE (reference sequence). V lost 6 bases, J lost 0 bases, and 12 bases lay in between. The CDR3 sequence: CASTSTGMNTEAFF. CDR3 sequence (DNA): TGTGCCAGCACGTCTACAGGGATGAACACTGAAGCTTTCTTT.

This clonotype was seen a handful of times. This rearrangement joins TRBV10-3 to TRBJ2-1, with 8 bases aligning to TRBD1. Germline V gene sequence: CDR1 ENHRY, CDR2 SYGVKD. This CDR3 contains 15 residues. The V gene end was trimmed by 0 bases and the J gene end by 5 bases; junction bases not matched to a gene: 3. This chain's CDR3 is CAISESGTGNNEQFF. The DNA for the CDR3 is TGTGCCATCAGTGAGTCGGGGACAGGAAACAATGAGCAGTTCTTC.

The chain couples TRBV30 to TRBJ2-3; the match to TRBD2 covers 13 bases. The CDR3 loop spans 14 amino acids. Germline CDR1 reads GTSNPN; CDR2 reads SVGIG (reference sequence). V shed 5 bases, J shed 2 bases, and the junction held 1 base outside the gene matches. The CDR3 DNA reads TGTGCCTGGGGGACTAGCGGGAACACAGATACGCAGTATTTT. It is translated as CAWGTSGNTDTQYF.

The chain uses TRBV15 and TRBJ2-2, with D possibly matching TRBD2 (6 bases). The CDR3 length is 17 residues. The V gene lost 1 base and the J gene lost 3 bases, with 15 bases spanning the gap. Germline CDR1 and CDR2: LNHNV and YYDKDF (reference sequence). The CDR3 bases are TGTGCCACCAGCAGAGTCCGTAGTGGGAGGTACACCGGGGAGCTGTTTTTT. Residues: CATSRVRSGRYTGELFF.

This chain links TRBV27 with TRBJ2-7, with 10 bases that match TRBD2. CDR1 and CDR2 (germline): MNHEY, SMNVEV (reference sequence). With 3 bases clipped from V and 6 bases from J, the junction kept 11 bases outside the gene matches. The CDR3 is made up of 16 amino acids. In nucleotides, the CDR3 is TGTGCCAGCAGTTTTGTTCCCTTAGCGGGAGGAGGCGAGCAGTACTTC. Translated, it gives CASSFVPLAGGGEQYF.

The CDR3 reads CATSEPTGDTGELFF. The CDR3 DNA follows: TGTGCCACCAGTGAGCCGACAGGGGATACCGGGGAGCTGTTTTTT. V and J are TRBV24-1 and TRBJ2-2; 8 bases map to TRBD1. After removal of 4 bases from V and 5 bases from J, the junction contained 5 bases not matched to a gene. The V gene's germline CDR1 is KGHDR and CDR2 SFDVKD. CDR3 length equals 15 residues.

The V and J genes are TRBV24-1 and TRBJ1-5; D may be TRBD1 (5 bases). Trimming left V 2 bases short and J 7 bases short, with 11 bases between. Germline lookup yields CDR1 KGHDR and CDR2 SFDVKD. This CDR3 has 14 amino acids. DNA of the CDR3: TGTGCCACCAGTGATTCAGGGAGGGAGCAGCCCCAGCATTTT. Translating gives CATSDSGREQPQHF.

The chain joins TRBV28 to TRBJ2-3, with 7 bases fitting TRBD1. CDR1 and CDR2 from the germline V gene are MDHEN and SYDVKM. The CDR3 length is 15 residues. V shed 3 bases, J shed 3 bases, and the junction held 6 bases outside the gene matches. CDR3 DNA: TGTGCCAGCAGTTTGAACAGGGGCCAAACAGATACGCAGTATTTT. Translated: CASSLNRGQTDTQYF.

The chain recombines TRBV12-3 or TRBV12-4 with TRBJ1-5; D unclear. The CDR3 totals 15 residues. The germline V and J ends were trimmed by 7 bases and 5 bases, with 18 bases remaining between them. The CDR3 region is CASKFEAVRDQPQHF. In DNA, the CDR3 is TGTGCCAGCAAGTTTGAGGCAGTACGAGATCAGCCCCAGCATTTT.

This chain connects TRBV29-1 to TRBJ1-1; a possible D gene is TRBD1 (6 bases). V gave up 7 bases and J gave up 4 bases, with 19 bases separating them. There are 14 residues in the CDR3. The germline V gene has CDR1 SQVTM and CDR2 ANQGSEA. CDR3 sequence (DNA): TGCAGCGGTCGAGGCGGGGGCGTTAGCACTGAAGCTTTCTTT. This gives the protein CSGRGGGVSTEAFF.

This clonotype was seen a handful of times. This chain uses TRBV6-1 with TRBJ1-3; weak D call: TRBD1 (5 bases). The CDR3 runs 16 residues. Germline V gene lookup returns CDR1 MNHNS and CDR2 SASEGT. The ends were cut back, 6 bases at V and 4 bases at J, with 19 bases in the middle. The CDR3 spells CASSQLPDSSGNTIYF. In DNA, the CDR3 is TGTGCCAGCAGCCAACTACCCGACAGTTCCGGAAACACCATATATTTT.